This TCR beta chain was recorded in a study of human T cells and chemical hapten exposure. Study outcomes and limitations: While controls formed fewer of them, expanded TCRs formed significantly more large CDR3 similarity clusters.

This clonotype has more than one count but fewer than ten. Its antigen is still unknown. Time point specified: patch test 3, about 24 weeks after DPC sensitization. Indicated treatment: therapeutic diphenylcyclopropenone sensitization with weekly scalp DPC. People who gave samples had alopecia, were 18 to 70 years old, and were suitable for DPC. Trimming removed 5 bases at V and 7 bases at J, with 9 bases between. This CDR3 is 13 amino acids long. Per germline, CDR1 MNHEY and CDR2 SMNVEV (reference sequence). Separate cDNA molecules received unique molecular identifiers, which the library attached to them. Under the authors' procedure: Approximately 99,000 TCRs per sample was the median, with a range of about 20,000 to 690,600. From the RACE reads, TCRdb called clonotypes with MiXCR, one entry per CDR3 protein. The V and J calls were determined by TCRdb, not by the authors. The profile covers about 160,000 distinct CDR3 sequences, with about 27% appearing a single time and 2% to 2.5% taken by the ten largest.

The chain combines TRBV27 with TRBJ1-6; possibly TRBD1 for D (5 bases). Source: whole blood, taken in connection with sensitization to the hapten diphenylcyclopropenone (DPC). The sequence came from a woman younger than 30 with alopecia areata. Some clones in this sample may be carry-over from other donors' samples. CDR3 protein: CASSRGRNSPLHF. For the CDR3, the DNA is TGTGCCAGCAGTCGGGGACGGAATTCACCCCTCCACTTT.